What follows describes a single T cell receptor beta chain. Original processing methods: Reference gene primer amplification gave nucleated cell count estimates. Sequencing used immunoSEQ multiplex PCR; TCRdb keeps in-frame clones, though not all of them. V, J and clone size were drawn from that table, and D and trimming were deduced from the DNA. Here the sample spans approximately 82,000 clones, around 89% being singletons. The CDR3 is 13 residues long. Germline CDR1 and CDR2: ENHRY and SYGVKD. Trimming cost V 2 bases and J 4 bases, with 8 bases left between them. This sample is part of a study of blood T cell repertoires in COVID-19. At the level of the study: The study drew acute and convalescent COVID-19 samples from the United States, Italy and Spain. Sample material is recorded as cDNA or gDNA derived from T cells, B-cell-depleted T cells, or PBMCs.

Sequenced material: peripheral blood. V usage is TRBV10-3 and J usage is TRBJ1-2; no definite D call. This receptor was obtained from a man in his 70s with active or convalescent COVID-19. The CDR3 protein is CAISESGSYGYTF. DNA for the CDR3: TGTGCCATCAGTGAGAGCGGGAGCTATGGCTACACCTTC.